This T cell receptor (beta chain) appears in the sequencing data of a study of blood T cell repertoires in COVID-19. The overall study: Italy, Spain and the United States were the sources of the convalescent and acute COVID-19 samples. The cDNA or gDNA used as material had been derived from T cells, B-cell-depleted T cells, or PBMCs.

Per the authors' pipeline: Scientists estimated how many nucleated cells there were by amplifying reference gene primers. Sequenced by immunoSEQ multiplex PCR; TCRdb stores in-frame clones only, minus some. That table is the source of V, J and clone size, and D and trimming were worked out from the DNA. The sample shows roughly 29,000 clones, roughly 90% of them seen only once. Sample: peripheral blood. The sequence derives from a human donor in a cohort sampled during active COVID-19.

The CDR3 nucleotides are TGTGCCAGCAGCTCCTCCACAGATACGCAGTATTTT. Translation: CASSSSTDTQYF. The chain recombines TRBV7-8 with TRBJ2-3; no definite D call. Germline loops: CDR1 SGHVS, CDR2 FQNEAQ. CDR3 size: 12 residues. The ends were cut back, 4 bases at V and 2 bases at J, with 4 bases in the middle.